One and the same sample provided the 10 T cell receptor beta chains below, sequenced in a study of beta chain features in type 1 diabetes. The study's findings and limits: TCRB CDR3s were moderately but significantly shorter in Type 1 diabetes patients in all four CD4+ subsets.

What was sequenced were expressed TCRB transcripts, since all of the isolated RNA had been reverse transcribed. Generated by immunoSEQ multiplex PCR, the TCRdb table keeps only in-frame clones and is missing some. The sample holds about 660,000 clones; more than 12% are singletons and the top ten take nearly 0.04%. Antigens for these TCRs are unknown. The sequenced sample was naive CD4+ T cells from blood. The receptors were gathered from a man younger than 30 with type 1 diabetes.

The chain couples TRBV7-2 to TRBJ1-2, with a tentative D call TRBD1 (5 bases). The CDR3 extends over 13 amino acids. Trimming left V 5 bases short and J 5 bases short, with 12 bases between. Germline-derived CDR1 and CDR2 are SGHTA and FQGNSA. This CDR3 reads CASSGGQGYGYTF. CDR3 coding DNA: TGTGCCAGCAGCGGAGGCCAGGGTTATGGCTACACCTTC.

In its sample, this clone was seen a few times. Other DNA sequences in this specimen translate into the identical CDR3. The chain links TRBV4-1 to TRBJ1-5; perhaps TRBD1 as D (5 bases). CDR1 is MGHRA, CDR2 YSYEKL, per germline. Deletions cut 4 bases from V and 1 base from J, with 8 bases between. This CDR3 spans 14 amino acids. CDR3 region: CASSPPGSNQPQHF. The CDR3 nucleotides are TGCGCCAGCAGCCCCCCAGGGAGCAATCAGCCCCAGCATTTT.

V is TRBV6-5 and J is TRBJ1-2; 9 bases line up with TRBD1. V lost 2 bases, J lost 7 bases, and 5 bases stayed unmatched. In germline, CDR1 is MNHEY, CDR2 SVGAGI. The length of the CDR3 is 14 residues. The CDR3 sequence: CASSYDRGWVGYTF. The CDR3 nucleotides are TGTGCCAGCAGTTACGACAGGGGGTGGGTTGGCTACACCTTC.

The chain employs TRBV21-1 and TRBJ2-7; the D call in the table, TRBD1, was not verified against the DNA. TRBV21-1 is a pseudogene locus. The CDR3 spans 15 residues. The DNA of the CDR3 is TGTGCCAGCACCTTCTCCGGGACAGGGGAAGCCGAGCAGTACTTC. Translating gives CASTFSGTGEAEQYF.

The gene calls are TRBV30 and TRBJ2-5; TRBD1 matches 7 bases. Trimming cost V 0 bases and J 5 bases; bases outside gene matches: 6. The CDR3 is 14 residues long. Germline V gene data show CDR1 as GTSNPN and CDR2 as SVGIG (reference sequence). The CDR3 region is CAWSVTGARETQYF. Here the CDR3 DNA reads TGTGCCTGGAGTGTAACAGGGGCGCGGGAGACCCAGTACTTC.

The chain joins TRBV30 to TRBJ1-5, with D unclear. Trimming pared 0 bases from V and 2 bases from J, leaving 11 bases between. The germline V gene has CDR1 GTSNPN and CDR2 SVGIG (reference sequence). The CDR3 covers 15 residues. The CDR3 DNA is TGTGCCTGGAGTGTCCAGGATGGGGGCAATCAGCCCCAGCATTTT. This sequence encodes CAWSVQDGGNQPQHF.

The chain carries TRBV6-5 and TRBJ1-2; 7 bases match TRBD1. J gave up 5 bases and V 6 bases, and 12 bases lay outside the gene matches. The CDR3 contains 15 residues. Germline CDR1 and CDR2: MNHEY and SVGAGI. The CDR3 loop is CASSSGGGKLYGYTF. The CDR3 bases are TGTGCCAGCAGCTCCGGAGGGGGCAAGCTTTATGGCTACACCTTC.

The rearrangement uses TRBV18 and TRBJ2-7; 7 nucleotides line up with TRBD1. Germline CDR1 reads KGHSH; CDR2 reads LQKENI. Trimming removed 3 bases from V and 5 bases from J; junction bases left unmatched: 1. This CDR3 region has 12 residues. This CDR3 reads CASSPGTDEQYF. The CDR3 DNA reads as TGTGCCAGCTCACCCGGGACAGACGAGCAGTACTTC.

In the case of this clone: One junction end disagrees with the germline gene, perhaps due to a read error. This chain uses TRBV6-5 with TRBJ2-4; D unclear. The CDR3 consists of 11 residues. Germline V lookup: CDR1 MNHEY, CDR2 SVGAGI. CDR3 residues: CAAGAINIQYF. The CDR3 DNA reads as TGTGCCGCCGGAGCCATAAACATTCAGTACTTC.

This clone was found a few times. A much bigger clone sits one base away, suggesting this may be a read error. The same CDR3 arises from other DNA sequences in this sample as well. This sequence joins TRBV5-6 and TRBJ2-5; D is uncertain. This CDR3 comprises 11 residues. V was cut by 3 bases and J by 2 bases, with 2 bases left in between. The germline V gene encodes CDR1 SGHDT and CDR2 YYEEEE. DNA of the CDR3: TGTGCCAGCAGCTCTCAAGAGACCCAGTACTTC. It encodes CASSSQETQYF.